This T cell receptor beta chain originates from a study of T cell changes during pregnancy in multiple sclerosis. The CDR3 loop spans 12 amino acids. V lost 5 bases and J 7 bases, leaving 11 bases between the germline ends. Germline assignment: CDR1 MGHDK and CDR2 SYGVNS. The count of this clone is one. Repertoires were generated with immunoSEQ multiplex PCR, while TCRdb's copy carries only in-frame clones and drops some. The sample records around 74,000 clones, approximately 86% being singletons. This TCR was sampled from a female donor with multiple sclerosis, enrolled in a pregnancy study. The specimen comprised peripheral blood, sampled before pregnancy. The chain carries TRBV25-1 and TRBJ1-1; maybe TRBD1 (5 bases). CDR3 DNA: TGTGCCAGCAGTCTCTCGGGGGATGAAGCTTTCTTT. This translates into CASSLSGDEAFF.